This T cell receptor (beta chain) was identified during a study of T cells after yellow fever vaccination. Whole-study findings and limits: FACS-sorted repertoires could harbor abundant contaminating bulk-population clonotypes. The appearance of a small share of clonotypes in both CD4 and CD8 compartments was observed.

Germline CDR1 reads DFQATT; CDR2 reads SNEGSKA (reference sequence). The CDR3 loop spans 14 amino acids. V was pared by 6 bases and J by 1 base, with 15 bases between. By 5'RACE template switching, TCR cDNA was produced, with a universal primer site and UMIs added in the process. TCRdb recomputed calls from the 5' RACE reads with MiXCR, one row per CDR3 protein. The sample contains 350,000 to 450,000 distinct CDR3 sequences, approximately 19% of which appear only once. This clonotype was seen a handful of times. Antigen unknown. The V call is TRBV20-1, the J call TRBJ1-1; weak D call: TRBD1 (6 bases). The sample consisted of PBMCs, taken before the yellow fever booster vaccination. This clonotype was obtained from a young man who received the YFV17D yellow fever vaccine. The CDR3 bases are TGCAGTGCCCTGAGACAGGACCGGAACACTGAAGCTTTCTTT. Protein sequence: CSALRQDRNTEAFF.